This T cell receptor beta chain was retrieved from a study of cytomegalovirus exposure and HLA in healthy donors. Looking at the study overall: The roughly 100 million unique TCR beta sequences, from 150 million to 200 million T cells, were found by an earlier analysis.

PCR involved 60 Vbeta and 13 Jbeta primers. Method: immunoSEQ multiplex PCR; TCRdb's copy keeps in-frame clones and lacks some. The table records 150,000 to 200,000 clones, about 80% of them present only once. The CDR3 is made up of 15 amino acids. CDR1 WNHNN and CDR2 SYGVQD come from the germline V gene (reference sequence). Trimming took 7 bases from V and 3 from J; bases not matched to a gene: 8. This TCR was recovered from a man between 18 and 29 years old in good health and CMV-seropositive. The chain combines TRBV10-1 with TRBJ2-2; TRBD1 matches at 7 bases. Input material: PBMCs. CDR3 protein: CASIWDRIHTGELFF. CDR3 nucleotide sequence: TGCGCCAGCATATGGGACAGAATACACACCGGGGAGCTGTTTTTT.